The rows below give T cell receptor beta chains drawn from one sample of a study of robustness of blood B and T cell sequencing. From the PCR reads, TCRdb called clonotypes with MiXCR, one entry per CDR3 protein. The table has more than 3,500 distinct CDR3 sequences, 56% seen once. The sequencing input was peripheral blood. Receptors originate from a human donor in good health. The CDR3 runs from the conserved cysteine through the conserved F or W. D genes are given only for firm matches. Rows give clone size only sometimes, using once, few, many, or a class for an expanded clone.

j_gene	v_gene	abundance	d_gene	CDR3aa	CDR3nt
TRBJ1-2	TRBV7-5	hyperexpanded	NA	CISVSEAWGRGYGYTF	NA
TRBJ2-4	TRBV30	NA	NA	CAWGRPLAKNIQYF	TGTGCCTGGGGCAGGCCTTTAGCCAAAAACATTCAGTACTTC
TRBJ2-3	TRBV20-1	NA	NA	CSARDQGILGDTQYF	TGCAGTGCTAGAGATCAGGGCATCTTGGGGGATACGCAGTATTTT
TRBJ2-7	TRBV16	NA	NA	CASSPNFPRGVSPYEQYF	TGTGCCAGCAGCCCCAATTTCCCCCGCGGGGTGAGCCCCTACGAGCAGTACTTC
TRBJ2-7	TRBV2	NA	NA	CASSAVGQGREQYF	TGTGCCAGCAGTGCAGTCGGTCAGGGCCGCGAGCAGTACTTC
TRBJ2-2	TRBV12-3/TRBV12-4	NA	NA	CASSLNIEGGTGELFF	TGTGCCAGCAGTTTAAACATAGAGGGTGGAACCGGGGAGCTGTTTTTT
TRBJ2-5	TRBV23-1	NA	TRBD1	CASSQSQGVDQETQYF	TGCGCCAGCAGTCAATCGCAGGGGGTGGACCAAGAGACCCAGTACTTC
TRBJ1-2	TRBV7-2	few	NA	CASSSTADSYGYTF	TGTGCCAGCAGCTCCACCGCGGACAGCTATGGCTACACCTTC
TRBJ2-1	TRBV6-5	NA	TRBD2	CASSYKGGGGLYNEQFF	TGTGCCAGCAGTTACAAGGGCGGGGGGGGTCTCTACAATGAGCAGTTCTTC
TRBJ1-6	TRBV6-1	NA	NA	CASKRIPSSYNSPLHF	TGTGCCAGCAAGCGCATCCCCAGCTCCTATAATTCACCCCTCCACTTT
TRBJ2-3	TRBV5-6	few	NA	CASSLDPRGTDTQYF	TGTGCCAGCAGCTTGGACCCGCGGGGCACAGATACGCAGTATTTT
TRBJ2-5	TRBV10-1	few	NA	CASSEFSQGAGTQYF	TGCGCCAGCAGTGAGTTCTCACAGGGCGCGGGGACCCAGTACTTC
TRBJ1-5	TRBV12-3/TRBV12-4	NA	NA	CASSLSGLGQPQHF	TGTGCCAGCAGTTTATCTGGGTTAGGTCAGCCCCAGCATTTT
TRBJ1-6	TRBV7-9	NA	NA	CASSLDSDNSPLHF	TGTGCCAGCAGCTTGGACAGTGATAATTCACCCCTCCACTTT
TRBJ2-7	TRBV7-2	NA	NA	CASRLHRSSYEQYF	TGTGCCAGCAGGCTTCACAGGAGCTCCTACGAGCAGTACTTC
TRBJ1-1	TRBV12-5	few	NA	CASGNFGGGTEAFF	TGTGCTAGTGGCAACTTTGGGGGGGGCACTGAAGCTTTCTTT
TRBJ2-1	TRBV7-7	NA	TRBD2	CASSLALREGYNEQFF	TGTGCCAGCAGCTTAGCTCTAAGGGAGGGCTACAATGAGCAGTTCTTC
TRBJ2-1	TRBV21-1	few	NA	CASSKAAGAYNEQFF	TGTGCCAGCAGCAAAGCAGCGGGGGCGTACAATGAGCAGTTCTTC
TRBJ2-4	TRBV5-5	NA	TRBD1	CASSFADREGIQYF	TGTGCCAGCAGCTTCGCGGACAGGGAAGGGATTCAGTACTTC
TRBJ2-4	TRBV20-1	NA	NA	CSALIVTSKNIQYF	TGCAGTGCTTTGATTGTAACCTCGAAAAACATTCAGTACTTC
TRBJ2-1	TRBV10-3	NA	TRBD2	CAITTGGGSYNEQFF	TGTGCCATCACCACGGGGGGGGGTTCCTACAATGAGCAGTTCTTC
TRBJ1-2	TRBV28	few	TRBD1	CASSSPQGVNYGYTF	TGTGCCAGCAGTTCCCCGCAGGGGGTAAACTATGGCTACACCTTC
TRBJ2-3	TRBV27	few	TRBD2	CAIGGAGGKNTQYF	TGTGCCATCGGCGGGGCGGGGGGGAAGAATACGCAGTATTTT
TRBJ1-1	TRBV30	once	TRBD1	CAWRQGATEAFF	TGTGCCTGGCGACAGGGGGCCACTGAAGCTTTCTTT
TRBJ2-1	TRBV4-2	few	NA	CASSQAHPSYNEQFF	TGTGCCAGCAGCCAAGCTCACCCCTCCTACAATGAGCAGTTCTTC
TRBJ1-2	TRBV3-1	NA	NA	CASSGKGGYTF	TGTGCCAGCAGCGGCAAGGGAGGCTACACCTTC
TRBJ2-3	TRBV7-2	once	NA	CASSLKSGTDTQYF	TGTGCCAGCAGCTTAAAATCCGGTACAGATACGCAGTATTTT
TRBJ1-6	TRBV20-1	NA	NA	CSARGFSDSHNSPLHF	TGCAGTGCTAGGGGTTTCTCGGACAGCCATAATTCACCCCTCCACTTT
TRBJ2-7	TRBV5-4	once	TRBD1	CASSSLTGGHEQYF	TGTGCCAGCAGCTCGTTGACAGGGGGCCACGAGCAGTACTTC
TRBJ1-1	TRBV7-6	NA	NA	CVSSQGNTEAFF	TGTGTCAGCAGCCAAGGGAACACTGAAGCTTTCTTT
TRBJ2-7	TRBV6-1	NA	TRBD1	CASRRGQSYEQYF	TGTGCCAGCAGACGGGGACAGTCCTACGAGCAGTACTTC
TRBJ1-2	TRBV10-3	once	TRBD1	CAISVQGADGYTF	TGTGCCATCAGCGTCCAGGGGGCGGATGGCTACACCTTC
TRBJ2-2	TRBV10-3	NA	TRBD2	CAIMPTAGSGGLYTGELFF	TGTGCCATCATGCCTACCGCCGGGAGCGGGGGGCTGTACACCGGGGAGCTGTTTTTT
TRBJ1-1	TRBV19	NA	NA	CASSRQRNTEAFF	TGTGCCAGTAGTAGACAGAGGAACACTGAAGCTTTCTTT
TRBJ1-6	TRBV4-1	NA	NA	CASSQEREGRYSPLHF	TGCGCCAGCAGCCAAGAAAGGGAGGGTCGATATTCACCCCTCCACTTT